This passage covers 8 T cell receptor beta chains from one sample sequenced in a study of shared clonotypes between healthy human individuals. Sequencing used immunoSEQ multiplex PCR; TCRdb keeps in-frame clones, though not all of them. This table holds about 1.5 million clones, roughly 96% found once. Sequencing was carried out using naive CD4+ T cells sorted from blood. Subset reported: CD45RA+ positively selected. The source is a man aged 25 to 45 in good health.

J is TRBJ2-7 and V is TRBV29-1, with TRBD1 matching over 9 bases. CDR1 SQVTM and CDR2 ANQGSEA come from the germline V gene. The CDR3 is 13 residues long. Trimming cost V 6 bases and J 6 bases; bases outside gene matches: 9. The CDR3 DNA reads TGCAGCGTGAGGGACAGGGTAGGCAGCGAGCAGTACTTC. Encoded protein: CSVRDRVGSEQYF.

This sequence joins TRBV28 and TRBJ1-5; no definite D call. V was clipped by 5 bases and J by 7 bases, with 9 bases between them. This CDR3 spans 12 amino acids. Germline CDR1 is MDHEN and CDR2 is SYDVKM. The DNA of the CDR3 is TGTGCCAGCAGTCAACGGGAACAGCCCCAGCATTTT. Protein product: CASSQREQPQHF.

The chain combines TRBV4-3 with TRBJ1-5, with TRBD1 as a possible D gene (5 bases). Germline values: CDR1 LGHNA, CDR2 YSLEER. Trimming removed 4 bases from V and 6 bases from J, with 13 bases in between. This CDR3 spans 14 amino acids. In nucleotides, the CDR3 is TGCGCCAGCAGCCCGGGATCCACAGGTCAGCCCCAGCATTTT. Translated: CASSPGSTGQPQHF.

The chain uses TRBV11-2 and TRBJ2-6, with D possibly being TRBD2 (6 bases). The CDR3 totals 13 residues. The V and J ends lost 4 bases and 9 bases respectively, with 10 bases between them. Germline V gene data show CDR1 as SGHAT and CDR2 as FQNNGV. The CDR3 loop reads CASSSGLHNVLTF. The CDR3 nucleotides read TGTGCCAGCAGCTCGGGACTCCACAACGTCCTGACTTTC.

The chain has TRBV9 and TRBJ2-7; 9 positions agree with TRBD2. The germline V gene encodes CDR1 SGDLS and CDR2 YYNGEE. CDR3 length: 14 amino acids. V lost 3 bases and J lost 6; bases outside the gene matches: 7. CDR3 region: CASSGTAGGGEQYF. CDR3 nucleotide sequence: TGTGCCAGCAGCGGTACAGCGGGAGGAGGCGAGCAGTACTTC.

This sequence joins TRBV28 and TRBJ2-1; 13 bases are a match to TRBD2. CDR1 MDHEN and CDR2 SYDVKM come from the germline V gene. The CDR3 spans 18 residues. The ends lost 8 bases at V and 3 bases at J; junction bases unmatched: 13. Here the CDR3 reads CASVKAQGLAGVYNEQFF. For the CDR3, the DNA is TGTGCCAGCGTCAAAGCCCAAGGACTAGCGGGAGTCTACAATGAGCAGTTCTTC.

The chain has TRBV5-1 and TRBJ2-1; D not certain. Germline V CDR1 and CDR2: SGHRS, YFSETQ. CDR3 length: 17 amino acids. Trimming left V 1 base short and J 8 bases short, with 22 bases between. CDR3 in amino acids: CASSLRAGGRVLDEQFF. The CDR3 DNA sequence: TGCGCCAGCAGCTTGCGGGCCGGCGGAAGAGTCCTCGATGAGCAGTTCTTC.

This chain connects TRBV2 to TRBJ2-1; the match to TRBD2 covers 8 bases. V shed 7 bases, J shed 9 bases, and the junction held 8 bases outside the gene matches. Germline CDR1 SNHLY, CDR2 FYNNEI. The CDR3 covers 13 residues. CDR3 amino acids: CASTREGLGEQFF. CDR3 DNA: TGTGCCAGCACACGGGAGGGCCTGGGTGAGCAGTTCTTC.